Below are 5 T cell receptor beta chains sequenced from a single sample in a study of blood T cell repertoires in COVID-19. Method: immunoSEQ multiplex PCR; TCRdb's copy keeps in-frame clones and lacks some. The repertoire has about 220,000 clones, 82% of them found once; the top ten carry approximately 4.5%. The sample was peripheral blood. Every receptor here comes from a woman aged 65 to 85 with acute or convalescent COVID-19.

In regard to this clone: Other DNA sequences in this sample translate to the same CDR3. This sequence joins TRBV5-1 and TRBJ1-2, with D hard to call. Germline V gene lookup returns CDR1 SGHRS and CDR2 YFSETQ. CDR3 size: 14 residues. The ends were cut back, 0 bases at V and 2 bases at J, with 8 bases in the middle. The DNA for the CDR3 is TGCGCCAGCAGCTTGGGTCAGTTGAACTATGGCTACACCTTC. It encodes CASSLGQLNYGYTF.

In its sample, this clone was seen a few times. The chain has TRBV3-1 (or the pseudogene TRBV3-2) and TRBJ1-2, with 7 bases aligning to TRBD1. CDR1 is LGHDT, CDR2 YNNKEL, per germline (reference sequence). The CDR3 runs 15 residues. Germline trimming cut 0 bases from V and 4 bases from J; bases unmatched to any gene: 5. Here the CDR3 reads CASSQDRRGSYGYTF. In nucleotides, the CDR3 is TGTGCCAGCAGCCAAGATCGCAGGGGGTCCTATGGCTACACCTTC.

This clone was recorded once. The V gene is TRBV3-1 (or the pseudogene TRBV3-2), the J gene TRBJ1-5; no definite D call. CDR1 and CDR2 (germline): LGHDT, YNNKEL (reference sequence). The CDR3 is made up of 13 amino acids. Trimming pared 3 bases from V and 3 bases from J, leaving 6 bases between. The CDR3 loop is CASSQADNQPQHF. The CDR3 DNA sequence: TGTGCCAGCAGCCAGGCAGACAATCAGCCCCAGCATTTT.

This clone has only a few counts. The V gene is TRBV11-2, the J gene TRBJ1-2; TRBD1 matches 12 bases. CDR1 is SGHAT, CDR2 FQNNGV, per germline. Losses at the gene ends were 5 bases for V and 7 bases for J; bases not matched to a gene: 11. The CDR3 length is 16 residues. The CDR3 loop reads CASSGTGGAGVGGYTF. The DNA for the CDR3 is TGTGCCAGCAGCGGGACAGGGGGCGCGGGAGTAGGTGGCTACACCTTC.

The chain has TRBV27 and TRBJ1-1; D perhaps matches TRBD1 (6 bases). V was trimmed by 3 bases and J by 10 bases, leaving 21 bases between them. Germline CDR1 and CDR2: MNHEY and SMNVEV (reference sequence). The CDR3 has 15 amino acids. The CDR3 nucleotides are TGTGCCAGCAGTTTGTTTGGGACACTGACACGTGGAGCTTTCTTT. It yields the protein CASSLFGTLTRGAFF.